Sequencing of this T cell receptor (beta chain) was carried out in a study of blood T cells in healthy people across ages. The second PCR ran roughly 6 to 12 cycles with a sample-barcoded 5' primer and J-beta primers. One entry per CDR3 protein, called by TCRdb with MiXCR from the 5' RACE reads. The sample contains approximately 900,000 distinct CDR3 sequences, 40% to 60% of which appear only once. Per sample, no less than 5 micrograms of total RNA were extracted. Per germline, CDR1 DFQATT and CDR2 SNEGSKA (reference sequence). The CDR3 totals 14 residues. V shed 3 bases and J shed 0 bases, with 11 bases lying between them.

The chain links TRBV20-1 to TRBJ1-1; D is unclear. The source material was blood. The receptor's source is a man younger than 45 in good health. The chain's CDR3 is CSASRQQLNTEAFF. CDR3 coding DNA: TGCAGTGCTAGCCGGCAACAACTGAACACTGAAGCTTTCTTT.